The 17 T cell receptor beta chains given below trace back to one sample, sequenced in a study of metastatic and nonmetastatic thyroid tumors. TCRdb re-clonotyped the PCR reads through MiXCR. The table shows 4,500 to 6,500 clones, with approximately 26% occurring only once. No patient received treatment before thyroid surgery. Sequencing was carried out using adjacent normal tissue. The receptors originated from a female donor with papillary thyroid cancer or a benign thyroid nodule (not recorded which). Some clones in this sample may be carry-over from other donors' samples.

This clone was picked up many times. The chain joins TRBV5-1 to TRBJ1-1, with D possibly being TRBD1 (5 bases). This CDR3 has 13 residues. V lost 2 bases and J 4 bases, leaving 9 bases between the germline ends. From germline, CDR1 is SGHRS and CDR2 YFSETQ. The CDR3: CASSFMGGTEAFF. The CDR3 bases are TGCGCCAGCAGCTTTATGGGGGGCACTGAAGCTTTCTTT.

This chain links TRBV2 with TRBJ2-7; 11 nucleotides agree with TRBD2. Germline loops: CDR1 SNHLY, CDR2 FYNNEI. V lost 1 base, J lost 2 bases, and 4 bases stayed unmatched. The CDR3 runs 16 residues. The chain's CDR3 is CASSEGASGGPYEQYF. In DNA form, the CDR3 reads TGTGCCAGCAGTGAAGGGGCTAGCGGGGGGCCCTACGAGCAGTACTTC.

V and J are TRBV11-2 and TRBJ2-2, with 9 bases fitting TRBD2. The V segment lost 4 bases and the J segment 0 bases; nucleotides outside the gene matches: 3. CDR3 length equals 16 residues. Germline V gene sequence: CDR1 SGHAT, CDR2 FQNNGV. The CDR3 here is CASSSASGANTGELFF. CDR3 DNA: TGTGCCAGCAGCTCGGCTAGCGGGGCGAACACCGGGGAGCTGTTTTTT.

This chain uses TRBV6-2 or TRBV6-3 with TRBJ1-2; D is possibly TRBD1 (6 bases). This CDR3 has 14 residues. With 0 bases removed from V and 2 bases from J, the gap between germline ends came to 7 bases. The germline V gene encodes CDR1 MNHEY and CDR2 SVGEGT. CDR3 coding DNA: TGTGCCAGCAGTTACTCCGGGACAAACTATGGCTACACCTTC. Translating it yields CASSYSGTNYGYTF.

This clone was observed a handful of times. V usage is TRBV20-1 and J usage is TRBJ1-5; D gene uncertain. The V and J ends lost 5 bases and 0 bases respectively, with 5 bases between them. The CDR3 contains 12 residues. The germline V gene encodes CDR1 DFQATT and CDR2 SNEGSKA (reference sequence). CDR3 sequence: CSAQISNQPQHF. The CDR3 coding sequence is TGCAGTGCTCAGATTAGCAATCAGCCCCAGCATTTT.

With respect to this clone: A much larger clone lies one base from this, so it may be a read error. This same CDR3 is encoded by further DNA sequences in the sample. V usage is TRBV11-2 and J usage is TRBJ1-6; D remains unclear. This CDR3 has 16 amino acids. V was trimmed by 5 bases and J by 5 bases, leaving 16 bases between them. Germline-derived CDR1 and CDR2 are SGHAT and FQNNGV. The CDR3 reads CASSPAPRTHNSPLHF. DNA for the CDR3: TGTGCCAGCAGCCCAGCCCCACGAACCCATAATTCACCCCTCCACTTT.

This clone has a handful of counts. Distinct nucleotide sequences in the sample also encode this CDR3. V is TRBV10-1 and J is TRBJ2-3; possibly TRBD2 for D (6 bases). The germline CDR1 and CDR2 sequences are WNHNN and SYGVQD (reference sequence). The CDR3 spans 16 residues. Trimming removed 2 bases from V and 3 bases from J, with 15 bases in between. DNA for the CDR3: TGCGCCAGCAGTGAGAATACCGGGACTCCGACAGATACGCAGTATTTT. As protein: CASSENTGTPTDTQYF.

The chain links TRBV7-3 to TRBJ1-2; 10 bases align to TRBD1. The V gene's germline CDR1 is SGHTA and CDR2 FQGTGA. The ends lost 4 bases at V and 3 bases at J; junction bases unmatched: 8. This CDR3 region has 16 residues. The CDR3 DNA is TGTGCCAGCAGCTCGAGACAGGGGGCTGGGTACTATGGCTACACCTTC. It codes for CASSSRQGAGYYGYTF.

The chain carries TRBV6-1 and TRBJ1-1; D may be TRBD1 (6 bases). From germline, CDR1 is MNHNS and CDR2 SASEGT. The germline V and J ends were trimmed by 6 bases and 4 bases, with 12 bases remaining between them. CDR3 length equals 13 residues. Here the CDR3 reads CASSGDRRTEAFF. CDR3 in DNA: TGTGCCAGCAGCGGAGACAGGCGCACTGAAGCTTTCTTT.

The rearrangement joins TRBV20-1 to TRBJ2-1; 9 positions agree with TRBD2. This CDR3 has 15 residues. Trimming at V came to 4 bases and at J to 7 bases, leaving 11 bases not matched to a gene. Germline V gene sequence: CDR1 DFQATT, CDR2 SNEGSKA (reference sequence). CDR3 sequence: CSATYTGTSRNEQFF. The CDR3 DNA follows: TGCAGTGCTACTTATACCGGGACTAGCCGGAATGAGCAGTTCTTC.

This clone is medium-sized within its sample. The sample has other DNA sequences that encode this CDR3 too. The gene calls are TRBV29-1 and TRBJ1-1, with a possible D match to TRBD1 (5 bases). Germline V gene lookup returns CDR1 SQVTM and CDR2 ANQGSEA. The CDR3 covers 12 residues. V dropped 7 bases and J dropped 0 bases, with 9 bases sitting between them. In DNA form, the CDR3 reads TGCAGCGCCGGGGGAGTGAACACTGAAGCTTTCTTT. This codes for CSAGGVNTEAFF.

This clone is medium-sized within its sample. This could be a read error, since a much larger clone is one nucleotide away. Other nucleotide sequences in the sample specify the same CDR3. The chain recombines TRBV7-2 with TRBJ2-7; TRBD2 agrees at 8 bases. The CDR3 is made up of 12 amino acids. Losses at the gene ends were 5 bases for V and 7 bases for J; bases not matched to a gene: 4. Germline CDR1 reads SGHTA; CDR2 reads FQGNSA. The chain's CDR3 is CASSNRGGEQYF. The CDR3 DNA follows: TGTGCCAGCAGCAACCGGGGGGGGGAGCAGTACTTC.

The table lists this clone with a few counts. With a much larger clone just one base away, this may be a read error. The gene calls are TRBV12-3 or TRBV12-4 and TRBJ2-1; the D is unclear. The CDR3 sequence is 16 residues long. V was shortened by 7 bases and J by 2 bases, with 18 bases between the two germline ends. CDR3 coding DNA: TGTGCCAGCACGATAGATAGGCAAGGCGCCTACAATGAGCAGTTCTTC. Translation: CASTIDRQGAYNEQFF.

This clone appeared many times. The chain links TRBV15 to TRBJ2-3; 8 nucleotides line up with TRBD1. Germline V CDR1 and CDR2: LNHNV, YYDKDF (reference sequence). This CDR3 is 15 amino acids long. The trim removed 3 bases at V and 0 bases at J, leaving 2 bases unmatched. The CDR3 sequence is CATSSWTGSTDTQYF. The CDR3, as DNA: TGTGCCACCAGCAGTTGGACAGGGAGCACAGATACGCAGTATTTT.

This clone was detected a few times. At one end the junction does not follow the germline gene, possibly because of a read error. The V call is TRBV10-3, the J call TRBJ2-5; D unclear. Per the germline V gene, CDR1 is ENHRY and CDR2 is SYGVKD. This CDR3 region has 15 residues. The CDR3 DNA reads TGTGCCATCAGTGAGGGGCAGGCGCTTCAGGAGACCCATTACTTC. It encodes CAISEGQALQETHYF.

The chain joins TRBV12-3 or TRBV12-4 to TRBJ1-2; TRBD1 matches 9 bases. This CDR3 is built from 14 residues. With V trimmed by 5 bases and J by 5 bases, 6 bases remained unmatched. The CDR3 sequence: CASSRTGVYYGYTF. The CDR3 region has the DNA TGTGCCAGCAGTCGGACAGGGGTTTATTATGGCTACACCTTC.

The V gene is TRBV11-2, the J gene TRBJ2-1, with 16 bases that match TRBD2. Germline-derived CDR1 and CDR2 are SGHAT and FQNNGV. The CDR3 runs to 16 residues. J lost 4 bases, V lost 5 bases, and 2 bases had no gene match. DNA of the CDR3: TGTGCCAGCAGCCGGGGACTAGCGGGAGGGTACAATGAGCAGTTCTTC. It codes for CASSRGLAGGYNEQFF.